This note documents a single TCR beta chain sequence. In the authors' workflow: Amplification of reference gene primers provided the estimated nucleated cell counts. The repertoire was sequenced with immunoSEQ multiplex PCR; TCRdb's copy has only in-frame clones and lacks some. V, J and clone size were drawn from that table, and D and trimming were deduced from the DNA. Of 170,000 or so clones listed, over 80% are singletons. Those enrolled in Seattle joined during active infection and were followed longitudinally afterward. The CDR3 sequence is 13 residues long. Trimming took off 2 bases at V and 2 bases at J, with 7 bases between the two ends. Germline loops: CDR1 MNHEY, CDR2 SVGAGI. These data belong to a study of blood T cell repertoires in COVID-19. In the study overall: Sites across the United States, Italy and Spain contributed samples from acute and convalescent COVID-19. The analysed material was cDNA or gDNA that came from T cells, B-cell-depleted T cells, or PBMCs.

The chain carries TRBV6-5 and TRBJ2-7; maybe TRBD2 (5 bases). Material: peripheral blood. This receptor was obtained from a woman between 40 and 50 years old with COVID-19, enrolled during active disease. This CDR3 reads CASSYTGTYEQYF. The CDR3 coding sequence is TGTGCCAGCAGTTACACGGGGACCTACGAGCAGTACTTC.